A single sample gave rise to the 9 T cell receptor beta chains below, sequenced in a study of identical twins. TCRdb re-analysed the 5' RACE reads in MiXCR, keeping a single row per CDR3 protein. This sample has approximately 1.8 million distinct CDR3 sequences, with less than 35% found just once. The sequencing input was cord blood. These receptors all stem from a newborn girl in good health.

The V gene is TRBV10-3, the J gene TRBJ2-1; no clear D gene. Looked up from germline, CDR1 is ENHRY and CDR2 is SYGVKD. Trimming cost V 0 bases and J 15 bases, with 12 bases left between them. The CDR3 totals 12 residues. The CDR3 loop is CAISESTTVAFF. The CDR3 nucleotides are TGTGCCATCAGTGAGTCTACTACTGTTGCGTTCTTC.

Written as DNA, the CDR3 is TGTGCCAGCAGCCTTCGTAGGACAAACTTTGGAAACACCATATATTTT. Protein: CASSLRRTNFGNTIYF. The V and J genes are TRBV21-1 and TRBJ1-3; the listed D gene, TRBD1, was not tested against the DNA. TRBV21-1 is a recognized pseudogene. The CDR3 has 16 residues.

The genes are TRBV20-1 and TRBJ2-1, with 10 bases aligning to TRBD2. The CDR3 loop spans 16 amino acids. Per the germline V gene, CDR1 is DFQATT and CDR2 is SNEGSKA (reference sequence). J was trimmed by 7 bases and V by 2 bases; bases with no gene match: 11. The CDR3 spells CSARPPGLASINEQFF. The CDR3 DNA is TGCAGTGCTAGACCGCCGGGACTAGCGAGTATTAATGAGCAGTTCTTC.

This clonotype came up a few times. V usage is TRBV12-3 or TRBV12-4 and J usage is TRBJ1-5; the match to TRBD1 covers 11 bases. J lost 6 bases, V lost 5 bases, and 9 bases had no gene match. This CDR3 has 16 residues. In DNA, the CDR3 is TGTGCCAGCAGTCCACTGGACAGGGGGCAGGTTCAGCCCCAGCATTTT. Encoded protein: CASSPLDRGQVQPQHF.

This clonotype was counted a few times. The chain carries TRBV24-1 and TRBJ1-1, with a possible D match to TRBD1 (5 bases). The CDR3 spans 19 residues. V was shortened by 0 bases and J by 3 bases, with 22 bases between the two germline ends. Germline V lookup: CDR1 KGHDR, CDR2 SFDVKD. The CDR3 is CATSDLFPGGREGDTEAFF. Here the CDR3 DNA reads TGTGCCACCAGTGATTTGTTCCCGGGCGGCAGGGAAGGAGACACTGAAGCTTTCTTT.

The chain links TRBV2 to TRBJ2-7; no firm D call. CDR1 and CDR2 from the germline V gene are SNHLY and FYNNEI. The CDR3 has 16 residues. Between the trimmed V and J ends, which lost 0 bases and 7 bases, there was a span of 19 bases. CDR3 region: CASSEAGSSFLLEQYF. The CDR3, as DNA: TGTGCCAGCAGTGAAGCGGGATCTTCCTTTCTACTGGAGCAGTACTTC. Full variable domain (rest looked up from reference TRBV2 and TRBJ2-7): EPEVTQTPSHQVTQMGQEVILRCVPISNHLYFYWYRQILGQKVEFLVSFYNNEISEKSEIFDDQFSVERPDGSNFTLKIRSTKLEDSAMYFCASSEAGSSFLLEQYFGPGTRLTVT.

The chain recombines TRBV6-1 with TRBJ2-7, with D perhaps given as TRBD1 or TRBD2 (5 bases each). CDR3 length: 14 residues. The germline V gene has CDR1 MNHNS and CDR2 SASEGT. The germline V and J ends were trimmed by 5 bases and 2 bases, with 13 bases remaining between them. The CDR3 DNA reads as TGTGCCAGCAGTCGACGGGACGGAACCTACGAGCAGTACTTC. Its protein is CASSRRDGTYEQYF.

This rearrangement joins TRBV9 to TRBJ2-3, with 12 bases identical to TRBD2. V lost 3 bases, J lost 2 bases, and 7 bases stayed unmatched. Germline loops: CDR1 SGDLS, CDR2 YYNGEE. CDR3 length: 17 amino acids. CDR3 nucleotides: TGTGCCAGCAGCGGACGACTAGCGGGAGCGTACACAGATACGCAGTATTTT. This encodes CASSGRLAGAYTDTQYF.

The DNA of the CDR3 is TGCAGTGCCCGACGCTTCGAGCGGGAGCACGAGCAGTACTTC. Its translation is CSARRFEREHEQYF. The chain employs TRBV20-1 and TRBJ2-7; TRBD2 aligns across 8 bases. With 6 bases clipped from V and 5 bases from J, the junction kept 12 bases outside the gene matches. Looked up from germline, CDR1 is DFQATT and CDR2 is SNEGSKA (reference sequence). CDR3 size: 14 residues.